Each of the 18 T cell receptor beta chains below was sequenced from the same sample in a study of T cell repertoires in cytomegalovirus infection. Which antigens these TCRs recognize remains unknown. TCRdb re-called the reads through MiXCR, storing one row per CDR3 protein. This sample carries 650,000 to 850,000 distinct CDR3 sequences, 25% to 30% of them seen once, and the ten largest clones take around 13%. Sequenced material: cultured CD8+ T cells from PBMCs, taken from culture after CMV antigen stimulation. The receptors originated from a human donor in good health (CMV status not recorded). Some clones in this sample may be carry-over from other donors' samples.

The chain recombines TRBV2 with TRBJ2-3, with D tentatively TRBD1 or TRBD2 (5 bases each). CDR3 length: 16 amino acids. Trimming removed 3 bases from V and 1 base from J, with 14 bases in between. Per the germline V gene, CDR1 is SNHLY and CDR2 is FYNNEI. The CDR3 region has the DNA TGTGCCAGCAGTGATCGGGGCGGTTCGGGCACAGATACGCAGTATTTT. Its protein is CASSDRGGSGTDTQYF.

CDR3 DNA: TGCGCCAGCAGCCGCCCGGATGAGCAGTTCTTC. It is translated as CASSRPDEQFF. This chain connects TRBV4-1 to TRBJ2-1; D gene ambiguous. Trimming removed 4 bases from V and 8 bases from J, with 6 bases in between. Looked up from germline, CDR1 is MGHRA and CDR2 is YSYEKL. The CDR3 covers 11 residues.

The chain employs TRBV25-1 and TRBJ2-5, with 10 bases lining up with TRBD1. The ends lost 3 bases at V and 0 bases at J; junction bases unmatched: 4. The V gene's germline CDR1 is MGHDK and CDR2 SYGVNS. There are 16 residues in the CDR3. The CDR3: CASSDWDRGDQETQYF. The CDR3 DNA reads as TGTGCCAGCAGTGACTGGGACAGGGGAGACCAAGAGACCCAGTACTTC.

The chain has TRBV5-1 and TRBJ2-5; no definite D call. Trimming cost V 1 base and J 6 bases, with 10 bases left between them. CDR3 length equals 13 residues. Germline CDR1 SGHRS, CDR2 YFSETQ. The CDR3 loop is CASSLRAGKTQYF. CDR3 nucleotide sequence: TGCGCCAGCAGCTTGAGGGCAGGAAAGACCCAGTACTTC.

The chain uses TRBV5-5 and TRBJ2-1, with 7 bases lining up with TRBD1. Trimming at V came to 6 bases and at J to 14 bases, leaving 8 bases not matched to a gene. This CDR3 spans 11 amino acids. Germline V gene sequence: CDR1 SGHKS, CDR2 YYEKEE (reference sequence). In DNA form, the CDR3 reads TGTGCCAGCACCGCCGGGACAGAGGAGTTCTTC. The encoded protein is CASTAGTEEFF.

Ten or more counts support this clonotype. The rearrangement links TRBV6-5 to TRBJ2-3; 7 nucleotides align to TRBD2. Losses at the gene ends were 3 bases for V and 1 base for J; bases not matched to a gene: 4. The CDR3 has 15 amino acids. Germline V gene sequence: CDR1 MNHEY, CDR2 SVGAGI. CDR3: CASSYSSGGTDTQYF. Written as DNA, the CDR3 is TGTGCCAGCAGTTATTCAAGCGGGGGCACAGATACGCAGTATTTT.

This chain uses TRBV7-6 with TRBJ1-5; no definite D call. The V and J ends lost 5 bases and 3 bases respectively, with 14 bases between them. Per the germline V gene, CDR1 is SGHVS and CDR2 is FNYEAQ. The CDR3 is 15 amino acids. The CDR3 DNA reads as TGTGCCAGCAGCCTTGAAACGACCCCCAATCAGCCCCAGCATTTT. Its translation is CASSLETTPNQPQHF.

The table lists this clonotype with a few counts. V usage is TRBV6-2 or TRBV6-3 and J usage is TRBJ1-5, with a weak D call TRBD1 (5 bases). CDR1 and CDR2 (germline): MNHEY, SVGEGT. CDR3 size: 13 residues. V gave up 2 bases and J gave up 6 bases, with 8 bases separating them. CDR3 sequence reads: CASSYGGVQPQHF. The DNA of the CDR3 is TGTGCCAGCAGTTACGGGGGGGTTCAGCCCCAGCATTTT.

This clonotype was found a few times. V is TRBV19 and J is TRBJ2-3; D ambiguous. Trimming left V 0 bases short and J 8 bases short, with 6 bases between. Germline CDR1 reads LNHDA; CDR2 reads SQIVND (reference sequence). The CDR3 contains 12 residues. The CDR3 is CASSIDGFTQYF. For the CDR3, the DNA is TGTGCCAGTAGTATAGATGGGTTTACGCAGTATTTT.

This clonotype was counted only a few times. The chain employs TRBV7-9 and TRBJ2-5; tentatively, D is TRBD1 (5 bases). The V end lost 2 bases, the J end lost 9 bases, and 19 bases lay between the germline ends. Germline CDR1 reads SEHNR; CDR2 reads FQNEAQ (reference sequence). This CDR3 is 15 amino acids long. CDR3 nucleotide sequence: TGTGCCAGCAGCTTACCAGCAGACAGCGCAAGGGCCCAGTACTTC. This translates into CASSLPADSARAQYF. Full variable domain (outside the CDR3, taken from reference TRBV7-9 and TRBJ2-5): DTGVSQNPRHKITKRGQNVTFRCDPISEHNRLYWYRQTLGQGPEFLTYFQNEAQLEKSRLLSDRFSAERPKGSFSTLEIQRTEQGDSAMYLCASSLPADSARAQYFGPGTRLLVL.

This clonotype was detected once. CDR3 sequence (DNA): TGTGCCAGCAGCCGCAAACGGAACACCATATATTTT. Translated: CASSRKRNTIYF. The chain has TRBV5-6 and TRBJ1-3; D unclear. The V end was cut by 4 bases, the J end by 7 bases, with 9 bases between. The CDR3 length is 12 residues. Germline lookup yields CDR1 SGHDT and CDR2 YYEEEE.

CDR3 nucleotides: TGTGCCAGCAGTTCGGGGCCGGTGGAGCGGCAGTATTTT. Translation gives CASSSGPVERQYF. This chain connects TRBV28 to TRBJ2-3; the D call may be TRBD1 or TRBD2 (5 bases each). Germline CDR1 is MDHEN and CDR2 is SYDVKM. V was cut by 4 bases and J by 11 bases, with 16 bases left in between. The CDR3 covers 13 residues.

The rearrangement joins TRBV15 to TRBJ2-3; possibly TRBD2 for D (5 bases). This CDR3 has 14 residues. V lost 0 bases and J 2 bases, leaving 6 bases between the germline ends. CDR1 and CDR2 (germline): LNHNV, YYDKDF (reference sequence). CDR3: CATSREDYTDTQYF. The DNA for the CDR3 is TGTGCCACCAGCAGAGAAGACTACACAGATACGCAGTATTTT.

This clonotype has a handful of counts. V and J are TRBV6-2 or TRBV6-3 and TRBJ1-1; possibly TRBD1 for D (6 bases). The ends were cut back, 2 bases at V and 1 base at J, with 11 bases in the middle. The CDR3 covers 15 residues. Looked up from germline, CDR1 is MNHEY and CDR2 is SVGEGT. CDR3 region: CASSYPTGANTEAFF. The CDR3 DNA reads TGTGCCAGCAGTTACCCGACGGGGGCGAACACTGAAGCTTTCTTT.

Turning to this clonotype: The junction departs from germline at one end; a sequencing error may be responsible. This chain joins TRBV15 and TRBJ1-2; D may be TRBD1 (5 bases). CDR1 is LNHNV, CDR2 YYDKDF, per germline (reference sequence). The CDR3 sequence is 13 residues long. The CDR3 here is CDTLGGTNYGYTF. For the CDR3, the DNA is TGTGACACCCTTGGGGGGACGAACTATGGCTACACCTTC.

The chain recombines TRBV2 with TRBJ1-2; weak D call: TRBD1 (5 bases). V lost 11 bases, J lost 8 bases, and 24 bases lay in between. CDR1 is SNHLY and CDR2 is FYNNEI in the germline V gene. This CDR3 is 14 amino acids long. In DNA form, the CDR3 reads TGTGCCGACACCGACGAGAGGACATTTCGGGGCTACACCTTC. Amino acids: CADTDERTFRGYTF.

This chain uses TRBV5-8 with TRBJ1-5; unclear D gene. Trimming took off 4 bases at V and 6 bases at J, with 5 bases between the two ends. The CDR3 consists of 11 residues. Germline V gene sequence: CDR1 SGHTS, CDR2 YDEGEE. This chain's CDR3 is CASSSSQPQHF. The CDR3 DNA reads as TGTGCCAGCAGCAGTAGTCAGCCCCAGCATTTT.

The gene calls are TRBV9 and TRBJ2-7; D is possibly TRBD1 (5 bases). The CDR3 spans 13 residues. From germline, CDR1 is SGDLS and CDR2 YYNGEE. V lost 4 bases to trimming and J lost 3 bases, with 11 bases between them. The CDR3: CASSPAGNYEQYV. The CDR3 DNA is TGTGCCAGCAGCCCTGCAGGGAACTACGAGCAGTACGTC.